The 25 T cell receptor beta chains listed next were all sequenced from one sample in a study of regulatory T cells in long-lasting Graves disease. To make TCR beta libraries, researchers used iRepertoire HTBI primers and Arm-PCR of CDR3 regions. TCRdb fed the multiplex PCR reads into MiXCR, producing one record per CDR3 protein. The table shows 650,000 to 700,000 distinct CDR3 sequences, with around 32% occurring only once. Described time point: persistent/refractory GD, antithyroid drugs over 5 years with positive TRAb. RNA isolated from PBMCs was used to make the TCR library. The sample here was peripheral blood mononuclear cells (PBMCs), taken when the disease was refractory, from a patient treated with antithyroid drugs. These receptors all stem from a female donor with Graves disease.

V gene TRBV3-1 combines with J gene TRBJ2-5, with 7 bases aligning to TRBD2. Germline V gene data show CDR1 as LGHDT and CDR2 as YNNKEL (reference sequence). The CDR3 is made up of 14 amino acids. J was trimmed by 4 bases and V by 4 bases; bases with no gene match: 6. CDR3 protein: CASSPMREPETQYF. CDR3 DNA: TGTGCCAGCAGCCCCATGCGGGAGCCAGAGACCCAGTACTTC.

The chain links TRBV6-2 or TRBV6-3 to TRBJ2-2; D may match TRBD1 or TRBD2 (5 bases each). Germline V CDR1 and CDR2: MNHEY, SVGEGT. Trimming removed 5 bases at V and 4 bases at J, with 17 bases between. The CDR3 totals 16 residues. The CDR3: CASSEQGTAATGELFF. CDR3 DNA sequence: TGTGCCAGCAGTGAACAAGGGACGGCCGCCACCGGGGAGCTGTTTTTT.

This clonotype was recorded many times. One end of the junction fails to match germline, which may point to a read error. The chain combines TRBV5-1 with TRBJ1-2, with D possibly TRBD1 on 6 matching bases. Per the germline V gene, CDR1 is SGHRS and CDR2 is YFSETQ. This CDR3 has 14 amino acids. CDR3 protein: CASSLATGSYGYTF. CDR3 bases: TGTGCCAGCAGTTTAGCAACAGGGAGCTATGGCTACACCTTC.

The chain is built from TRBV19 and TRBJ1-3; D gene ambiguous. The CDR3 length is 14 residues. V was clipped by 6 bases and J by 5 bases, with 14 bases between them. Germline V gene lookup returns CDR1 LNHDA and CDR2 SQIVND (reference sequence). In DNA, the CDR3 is TGTGCCAGTAGCGGGGATCGGCGTAGAAACACCATATATTTT. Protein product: CASSGDRRRNTIYF.

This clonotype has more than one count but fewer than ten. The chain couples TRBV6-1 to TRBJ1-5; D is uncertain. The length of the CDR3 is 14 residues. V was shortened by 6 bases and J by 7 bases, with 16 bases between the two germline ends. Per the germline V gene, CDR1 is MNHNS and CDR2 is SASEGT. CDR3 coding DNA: TGTGCCAGCAGGCCAGCCCCGGCCAGGCAGCCCCAGCATTTT. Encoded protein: CASRPAPARQPQHF.

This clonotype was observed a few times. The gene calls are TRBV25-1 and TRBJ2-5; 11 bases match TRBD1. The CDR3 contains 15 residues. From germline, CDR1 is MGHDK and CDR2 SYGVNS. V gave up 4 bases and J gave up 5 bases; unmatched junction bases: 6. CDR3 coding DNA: TGTGCCAGCAGTGCCTGGACAGGGGGCGGGGAGACCCAGTACTTC. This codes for CASSAWTGGGETQYF.

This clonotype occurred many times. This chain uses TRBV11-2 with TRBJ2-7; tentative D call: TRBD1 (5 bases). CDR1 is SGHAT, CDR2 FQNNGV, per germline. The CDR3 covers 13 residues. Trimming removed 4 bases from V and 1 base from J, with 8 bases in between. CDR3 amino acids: CASSYDSSYEQYF. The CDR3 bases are TGTGCCAGCAGCTACGACAGTTCCTACGAGCAGTACTTC.

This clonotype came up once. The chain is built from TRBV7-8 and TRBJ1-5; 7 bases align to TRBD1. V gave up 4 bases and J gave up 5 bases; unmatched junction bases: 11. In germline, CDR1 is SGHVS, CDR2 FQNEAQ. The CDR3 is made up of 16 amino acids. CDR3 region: CASSSEGDRVDQPQHF. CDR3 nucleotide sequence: TGTGCCAGCAGCTCCGAGGGAGACAGGGTGGATCAGCCCCAGCATTTT.

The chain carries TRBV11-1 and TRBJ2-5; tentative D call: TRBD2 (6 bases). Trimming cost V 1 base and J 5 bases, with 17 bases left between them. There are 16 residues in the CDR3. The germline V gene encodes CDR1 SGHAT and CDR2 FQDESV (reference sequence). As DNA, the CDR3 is TGTGCCAGCAGCTTAGTCGGCGCACGGGGGTGGGAGACCCAGTACTTC. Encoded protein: CASSLVGARGWETQYF.

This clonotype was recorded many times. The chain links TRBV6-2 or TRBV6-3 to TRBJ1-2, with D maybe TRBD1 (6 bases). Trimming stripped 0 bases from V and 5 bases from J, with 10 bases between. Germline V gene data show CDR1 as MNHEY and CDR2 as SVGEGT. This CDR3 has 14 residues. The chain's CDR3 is CASSYSRGSYGYTF. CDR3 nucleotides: TGTGCCAGCAGTTACTCGAGGGGGTCTTATGGCTACACCTTC.

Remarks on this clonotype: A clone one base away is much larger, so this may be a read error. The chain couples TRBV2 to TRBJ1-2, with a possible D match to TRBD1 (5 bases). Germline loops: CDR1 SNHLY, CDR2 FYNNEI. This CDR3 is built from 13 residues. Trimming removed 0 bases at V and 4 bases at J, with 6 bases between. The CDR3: CASSEAGVYGYTF. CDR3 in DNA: TGTGCCAGCAGTGAAGCGGGGGTCTATGGCTACACCTTC.

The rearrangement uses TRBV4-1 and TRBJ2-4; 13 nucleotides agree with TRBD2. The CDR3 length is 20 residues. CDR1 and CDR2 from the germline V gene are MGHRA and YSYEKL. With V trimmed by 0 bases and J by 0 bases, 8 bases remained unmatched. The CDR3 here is CASSQDRGLAGSIAKNIQYF. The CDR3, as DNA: TGCGCCAGCAGCCAAGATAGGGGACTAGCGGGGTCAATAGCCAAAAACATTCAGTACTTC.

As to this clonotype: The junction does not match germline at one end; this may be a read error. CDR3 nucleotides: TGTGCCAGCAGGGGCCCGGGACGCCTGGGGGACACCACATATTTT. Its translation: CASRGPGRLGDTTYF. J is TRBJ1-3 and V is TRBV2; a weak D match, TRBD1 (6 bases). There are 15 residues in the CDR3. Germline CDR1 is SNHLY and CDR2 is FYNNEI.

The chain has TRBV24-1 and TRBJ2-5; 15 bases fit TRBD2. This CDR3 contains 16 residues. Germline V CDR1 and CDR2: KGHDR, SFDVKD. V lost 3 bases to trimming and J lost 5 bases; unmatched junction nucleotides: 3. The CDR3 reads CATSDGGLAGGETQYF. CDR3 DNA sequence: TGTGCCACCAGTGATGGAGGACTAGCGGGAGGGGAGACCCAGTACTTC.

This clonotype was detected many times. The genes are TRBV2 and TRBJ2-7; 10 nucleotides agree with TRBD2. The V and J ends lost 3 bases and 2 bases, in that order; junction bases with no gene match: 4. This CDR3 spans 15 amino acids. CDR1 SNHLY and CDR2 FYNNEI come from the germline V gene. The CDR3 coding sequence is TGTGCCAGCAGTGAGAGTCTAGCGGGAGCCTACGAGCAGTACTTC. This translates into CASSESLAGAYEQYF.

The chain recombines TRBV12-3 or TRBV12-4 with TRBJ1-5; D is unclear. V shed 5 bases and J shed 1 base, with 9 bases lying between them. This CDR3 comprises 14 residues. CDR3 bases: TGTGCCAGCAGTCCACAGACAAGCAATCAGCCCCAGCATTTT. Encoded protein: CASSPQTSNQPQHF.

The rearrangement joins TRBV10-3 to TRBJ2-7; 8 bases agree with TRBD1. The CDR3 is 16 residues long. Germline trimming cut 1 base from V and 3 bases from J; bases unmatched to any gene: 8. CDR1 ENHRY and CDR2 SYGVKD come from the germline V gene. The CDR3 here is CAISELRQGFNYEQYF. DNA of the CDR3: TGTGCCATCAGTGAGTTGAGACAGGGGTTCAACTACGAGCAGTACTTC.

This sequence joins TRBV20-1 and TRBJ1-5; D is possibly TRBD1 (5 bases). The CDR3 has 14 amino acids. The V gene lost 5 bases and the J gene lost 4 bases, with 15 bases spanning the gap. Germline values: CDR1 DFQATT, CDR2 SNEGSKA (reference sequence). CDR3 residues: CSAPKPGGNQPQHF. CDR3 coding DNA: TGCAGTGCTCCTAAACCCGGGGGTAATCAGCCCCAGCATTTT.

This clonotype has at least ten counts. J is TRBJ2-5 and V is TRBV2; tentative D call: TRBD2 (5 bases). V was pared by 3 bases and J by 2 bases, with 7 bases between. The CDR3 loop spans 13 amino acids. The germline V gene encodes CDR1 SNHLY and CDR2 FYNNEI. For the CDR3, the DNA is TGTGCCAGCAGTGAGGAGGCGCAAGAGACCCAGTACTTC. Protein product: CASSEEAQETQYF.

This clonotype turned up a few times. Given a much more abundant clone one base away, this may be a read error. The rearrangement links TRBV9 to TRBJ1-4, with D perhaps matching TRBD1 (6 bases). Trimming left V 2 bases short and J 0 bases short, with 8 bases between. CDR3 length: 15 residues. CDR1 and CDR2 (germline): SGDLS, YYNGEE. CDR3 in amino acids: CASSVDSATNEKLFF. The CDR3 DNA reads TGTGCCAGCAGCGTGGACAGCGCAACTAATGAAAAACTGTTTTTT.

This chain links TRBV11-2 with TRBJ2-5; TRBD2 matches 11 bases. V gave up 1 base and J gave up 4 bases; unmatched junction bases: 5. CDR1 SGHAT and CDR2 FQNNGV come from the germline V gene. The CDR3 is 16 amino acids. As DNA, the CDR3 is TGTGCCAGCAGCTTAGTTGCTAGCGGGAGGTTAGAGACCCAGTACTTC. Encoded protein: CASSLVASGRLETQYF.

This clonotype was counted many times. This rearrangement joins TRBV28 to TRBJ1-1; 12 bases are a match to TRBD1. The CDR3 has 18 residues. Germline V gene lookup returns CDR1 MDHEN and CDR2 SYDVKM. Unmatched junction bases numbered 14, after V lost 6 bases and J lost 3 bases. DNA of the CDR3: TGTGCCAGCAGGCTCCGATTCGGGACAGGGGGCTGGGACACTGAAGCTTTCTTT. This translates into CASRLRFGTGGWDTEAFF.

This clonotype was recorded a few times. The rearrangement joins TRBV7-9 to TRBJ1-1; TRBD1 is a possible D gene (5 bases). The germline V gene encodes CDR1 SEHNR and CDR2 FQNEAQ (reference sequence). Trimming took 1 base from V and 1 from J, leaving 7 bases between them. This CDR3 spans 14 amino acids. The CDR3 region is CASSLEGENTEAFF. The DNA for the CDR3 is TGTGCCAGCAGCTTAGAAGGGGAGAACACTGAAGCTTTCTTT.

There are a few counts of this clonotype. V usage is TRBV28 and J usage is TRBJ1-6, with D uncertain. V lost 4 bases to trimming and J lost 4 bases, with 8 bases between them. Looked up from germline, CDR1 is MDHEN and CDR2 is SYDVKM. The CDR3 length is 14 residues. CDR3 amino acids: CASSYNGYNSPLHF. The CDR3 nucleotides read TGTGCCAGCAGTTATAACGGGTATAATTCACCCCTCCACTTT.

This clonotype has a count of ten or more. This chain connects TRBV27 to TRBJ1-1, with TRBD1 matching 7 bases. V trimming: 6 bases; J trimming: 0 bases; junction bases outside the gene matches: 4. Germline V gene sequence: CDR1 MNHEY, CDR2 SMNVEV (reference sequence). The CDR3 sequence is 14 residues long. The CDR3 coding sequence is TGTGCCAGCAGAACAGGGGCCCTGAACACTGAAGCTTTCTTT. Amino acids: CASRTGALNTEAFF.